Given below is one T cell receptor beta chain in context. Its antigen is as yet unknown. This specimen belongs to a study of cytomegalovirus exposure and HLA in healthy donors. Overall study findings and caveats: Presence/absence analysis assumed near-uniform sequencing depth across donors.

The V end lost 1 base, the J end lost 6 bases, and 15 bases lay between the germline ends. Germline V lookup: CDR1 SGHTA, CDR2 FQGTGA. The CDR3 covers 15 residues. Use of 60 Vbeta and 13 Jbeta primers characterized the PCR. Profiled with immunoSEQ multiplex PCR; TCRdb holds only in-frame clones, not every one. Of more than 150,000 clones in the sample, approximately 84% were seen once. This chain joins TRBV7-3 and TRBJ1-1; D is ambiguous. This sequence was found in a boy under 18 in good health and CMV-seronegative. What was sequenced was PBMCs. CDR3 loop: CASSLKSGFVSEAFF. The DNA of the CDR3 is TGTGCCAGCAGCTTAAAATCGGGATTTGTCTCTGAAGCTTTCTTT.